Following are 27 T cell receptor beta chains from one sample sequenced in a study of regulatory T cells in long-lasting Graves disease. Arm-PCR with iRepertoire HTBI primers amplified the CDR3 regions for these TCR beta libraries. TCRdb redid the calling of the multiplex PCR reads with MiXCR, one entry per CDR3 protein. The data contain 350,000 to 550,000 distinct CDR3 sequences, around 15% of them seen just once; the ten biggest clones take up roughly 18%. The time point was: newly diagnosed GD, antithyroid drugs for less than 3 months. The TCR library used RNA extracted from PBMCs. This same sample was also taken into another study, of T cells in Graves' hyperthyroidism and ophthalmopathy.

The specimen comprised peripheral blood mononuclear cells (PBMCs), sampled at new diagnosis, from a patient treated with antithyroid drugs. These receptors were obtained from a woman aged 45-65 years with Graves disease.

The chain recombines TRBV24-1 with TRBJ2-1, with TRBD2 as a possible D gene (6 bases). This CDR3 is built from 14 residues. Germline V gives CDR1 KGHDR, CDR2 SFDVKD. The V gene lost 5 bases and the J gene lost 8 bases, with 15 bases spanning the gap. The chain's CDR3 is CATSGLDAPDEQFF. Here the CDR3 DNA reads TGTGCCACCAGTGGACTAGATGCTCCGGATGAGCAGTTCTTC.

V usage is TRBV12-3 or TRBV12-4 and J usage is TRBJ2-3, with 13 bases identical to TRBD2. Trimming took 6 bases from V and 7 from J; bases not matched to a gene: 16. The CDR3 sequence is 18 residues long. The CDR3 spells CASSRYEGLAGNTNTQYF. Written as DNA, the CDR3 is TGTGCCAGCAGCCGATACGAGGGACTAGCGGGAAATACGAATACGCAGTATTTT.

The sample holds many counts of this clonotype. The CDR3 protein is CASRKEGAVSYNEQFF. CDR3 coding DNA: TGTGCCAGCAGGAAAGAAGGGGCGGTTTCCTACAATGAGCAGTTCTTC. The rearrangement joins TRBV2 to TRBJ2-1; maybe TRBD1 (5 bases). The CDR3 length is 16 residues. Germline loops: CDR1 SNHLY, CDR2 FYNNEI. Trimming left V 6 bases short and J 1 base short, with 16 bases between.

This clonotype was found a few times. The chain couples TRBV9 to TRBJ2-1; maybe TRBD1 (6 bases). The germline gives CDR1 SGDLS, CDR2 YYNGEE. The length of the CDR3 is 12 residues. Trimming pared 4 bases from V and 8 bases from J, leaving 10 bases between. DNA for the CDR3: TGTGCCAGCAGCTCCAGACAGGATGAGCAGTTCTTC. Protein: CASSSRQDEQFF.

Of note for this clonotype: A read error may be the cause here, since a much bigger clone is one base away. The rearrangement uses TRBV10-1 and TRBJ2-1; D gene ambiguous. V was shortened by 7 bases and J by 6 bases, with 19 bases between the two germline ends. The germline V gene has CDR1 WNHNN and CDR2 SYGVQD (reference sequence). CDR3 length: 15 amino acids. In nucleotides, the CDR3 is TGCGCCAGCATATTCCCCCAGAGTTCTTGCAATGAGCAGTTCTTC. Translating it yields CASIFPQSSCNEQFF.

This clonotype has a handful of counts. The rearrangement uses TRBV28 and TRBJ2-6; D perhaps matches TRBD2 (6 bases). Germline V gene data show CDR1 as MDHEN and CDR2 as SYDVKM. The V end lost 5 bases, the J end lost 3 bases, and 20 bases lay between the germline ends. This CDR3 is built from 18 residues. In DNA, the CDR3 is TGTGCCAGCAGTCAGCCGGGACTCCCTCGGGGTGGGGCCAACGTCCTGACTTTC. Translated, it gives CASSQPGLPRGGANVLTF.

The sample holds many counts of this clonotype. This chain links TRBV2 with TRBJ1-2; 8 nucleotides line up with TRBD1. The germline V gene has CDR1 SNHLY and CDR2 FYNNEI. Losses at the gene ends were 3 bases for V and 7 bases for J; bases not matched to a gene: 7. The length of the CDR3 is 14 residues. Here the CDR3 DNA reads TGTGCCAGCAGTGAGGACAGGGTAAAGCGTGGCTACACCTTC. Its translation is CASSEDRVKRGYTF. Full variable domain (remainder filled in from reference TRBV2 and TRBJ1-2): EPEVTQTPSHQVTQMGQEVILRCVPISNHLYFYWYRQILGQKVEFLVSFYNNEISEKSEIFDDQFSVERPDGSNFTLKIRSTKLEDSAMYFCASSEDRVKRGYTFGSGTRLTVV.

This clonotype occurred many times. The V call is TRBV28, the J call TRBJ2-7; weak D call: TRBD1 (5 bases). This CDR3 has 15 residues. The V and J ends lost 3 bases and 3 bases respectively, with 15 bases between them. Germline assignment: CDR1 MDHEN and CDR2 SYDVKM. The CDR3 loop reads CASSFRTPAIYEQYF. CDR3 nucleotide sequence: TGTGCCAGCAGTTTCAGGACACCAGCCATCTACGAGCAGTACTTC.

This clonotype was picked up many times. This chain connects TRBV28 to TRBJ2-7, with 12 positions matching TRBD2. V lost 6 bases to trimming and J lost 3 bases; unmatched junction nucleotides: 3. CDR3 length: 14 residues. Germline CDR1 is MDHEN and CDR2 is SYDVKM. The CDR3 DNA follows: TGTGCCAGCAGCCTAGCGGGAGGGGGCTACGAGCAGTACTTC. Translation gives CASSLAGGGYEQYF.

There are many counts of this clonotype. The V and J genes are TRBV20-1 and TRBJ1-5; D gene ambiguous. The length of the CDR3 is 13 residues. V was cut by 5 bases and J by 5 bases, with 13 bases left in between. Germline V gene data show CDR1 as DFQATT and CDR2 as SNEGSKA (reference sequence). The CDR3 protein is CSAVPPGYQPQHF. CDR3 coding DNA: TGCAGTGCTGTCCCCCCCGGGTATCAGCCCCAGCATTTT.

At least ten counts were recorded for this clonotype. The chain is built from TRBV24-1 and TRBJ2-3; no clear D. Germline-derived CDR1 and CDR2 are KGHDR and SFDVKD. The V end was cut by 4 bases, the J end by 4 bases, with 17 bases between. CDR3 length: 16 amino acids. The CDR3 region is CATSDLTGRDPDTQYF. The CDR3 nucleotides are TGTGCCACCAGTGACCTGACTGGCAGAGACCCAGATACGCAGTATTTT.

At least ten counts were recorded for this clonotype. The chain carries TRBV28 and TRBJ2-3, with 7 bases that match TRBD2. The germline V gene has CDR1 MDHEN and CDR2 SYDVKM. The CDR3 has 15 amino acids. V dropped 3 bases and J dropped 4; count of bases not matched to a gene: 7. The CDR3: CASSLGGSGADTQYF. CDR3 nucleotide sequence: TGTGCCAGCAGTTTGGGCGGGAGTGGGGCAGATACGCAGTATTTT.

The gene calls are TRBV6-5 and TRBJ1-6, with 9 bases identical to TRBD1. Per germline, CDR1 MNHEY and CDR2 SVGAGI. V lost 2 bases, J lost 11 bases, and 7 bases stayed unmatched. The CDR3 is made up of 15 amino acids. Here the CDR3 DNA reads TGTGCCAGCAGTTACCCCCGGGACAGGGTGCCACCCCTCCACTTT. Translation: CASSYPRDRVPPLHF.

A few counts support this clonotype. This chain connects TRBV7-9 to TRBJ1-2, with 12 bases aligning to TRBD1. Trimming at V came to 0 bases and at J to 7 bases, leaving 6 bases not matched to a gene. This CDR3 contains 16 residues. Germline V gives CDR1 SEHNR, CDR2 FQNEAQ (reference sequence). The CDR3 sequence is CASSLAGGQGASGYTF. The CDR3 DNA follows: TGTGCCAGCAGCTTAGCTGGGGGACAGGGGGCATCTGGCTACACCTTC.

Comment on this clonotype: With a much larger clone just one base away, this may be a read error. The genes are TRBV28 and TRBJ1-1, with TRBD1 matching 7 bases. This CDR3 is built from 15 residues. In germline, CDR1 is MDHEN, CDR2 SYDVKM. J lost 2 bases, V lost 5 bases, and 8 bases had no gene match. CDR3 sequence reads: CASSPQQGFNTEAFF. The CDR3 DNA reads TGTGCCAGCAGTCCGCAACAGGGGTTCAACACTGAAGCTTTCTTT.

The table lists this clonotype with many counts. V is TRBV6-2 or TRBV6-3 and J is TRBJ1-1, with D perhaps matching TRBD1 (5 bases). Trimming stripped 0 bases from V and 5 bases from J, with 10 bases between. CDR3 length: 14 residues. Germline CDR1 is MNHEY and CDR2 is SVGEGT. The CDR3 region is CASSYSGGETEAFF. CDR3 in DNA: TGTGCCAGCAGTTACTCGGGGGGGGAAACTGAAGCTTTCTTT.

This clonotype was counted ten times or more. This rearrangement joins TRBV6-2 or TRBV6-3 to TRBJ1-2; no clear D. The V end was cut by 6 bases, the J end by 2 bases, with 19 bases between. Germline V lookup: CDR1 MNHEY, CDR2 SVGEGT. The CDR3 extends over 16 amino acids. The CDR3 DNA reads as TGTGCCAGCAGCTCCCCTTTGGGAGGTTTAAACTATGGCTACACCTTC. Translation gives CASSSPLGGLNYGYTF.

On this clonotype itself: Its ends do not fully match the called genes, so a read error is possible. J is TRBJ2-2 and V is TRBV5-1; 9 bases map to TRBD1. In germline, CDR1 is SGHRS, CDR2 YFSETQ. This CDR3 is built from 16 residues. The CDR3 sequence: CASSIQGTGKPGELFF. The DNA of the CDR3 is TGTGCCAGCAGCATCCAGGGGACAGGGAAGCCCGGGGAGCTGTTTTTT.

This chain links TRBV5-1 with TRBJ2-7, with TRBD2 matching over 7 bases. Germline V gene data show CDR1 as SGHRS and CDR2 as YFSETQ. The CDR3 loop spans 18 amino acids. V shed 0 bases and J 4 bases; nucleotides not matched to a gene: 16. The CDR3 region is CASSLAPGSGLAAYEQYF. The CDR3 coding sequence is TGCGCCAGCAGCTTGGCCCCCGGTAGCGGCCTAGCGGCATACGAGCAGTACTTC.

At least ten counts were recorded for this clonotype. This chain connects TRBV28 to TRBJ2-7, with 11 nucleotides matching TRBD2. The V gene end was trimmed by 7 bases and the J gene end by 7 bases; junction bases not matched to a gene: 21. The CDR3 has 18 amino acids. From germline, CDR1 is MDHEN and CDR2 SYDVKM. CDR3 sequence (DNA): TGTGCCAGCACCCTCTTTCAACAGGGGATAGCGGGAGGGCGAGAGCAGTACTTC. Protein sequence: CASTLFQQGIAGGREQYF.

Ten or more counts support this clonotype. This chain joins TRBV19 and TRBJ2-1, with no clear D. The CDR3 is 15 residues long. Germline lookup yields CDR1 LNHDA and CDR2 SQIVND (reference sequence). V lost 3 bases and J lost 1, with 10 bases in between. The CDR3 loop reads CASSMEGSSYNEQFF. CDR3 in DNA: TGTGCCAGTAGTATGGAAGGGTCTTCCTACAATGAGCAGTTCTTC.

This clonotype has just a few counts. V gene TRBV10-1 combines with J gene TRBJ2-1; 9 bases are a match to TRBD2. After removal of 6 bases from V and 10 bases from J, the junction contained 19 bases not matched to a gene. CDR1 and CDR2 from the germline V gene are WNHNN and SYGVQD (reference sequence). This CDR3 contains 17 residues. The CDR3 nucleotides are TGCGCCAGCAGCAGCACCTGGGATAGCGGGAGATCCTTCGAGCAGTTCTTC. This gives the protein CASSSTWDSGRSFEQFF.

As to this clonotype: The CDR3 does not end in the conserved phenylalanine or tryptophan, so this is likely a read error. V is TRBV5-1 and J is TRBJ2-1; D is uncertain. Germline CDR1 reads SGHRS; CDR2 reads YFSETQ. The CDR3 length is 14 residues. V gave up 0 bases and J gave up 6 bases, with 10 bases separating them. This CDR3 reads CASSLEFVFNEQFL. CDR3 bases: TGCGCCAGCAGCTTGGAGTTTGTCTTCAATGAGCAGTTCCTC.

This clonotype was detected a few times. Sequence at one end of the junction differs from germline and may be a read error. The chain employs TRBV24-1 and TRBJ2-3; 8 bases are a match to TRBD2. CDR1 and CDR2 from the germline V gene are KGHDR and SFDVKD. The CDR3 covers 17 residues. The CDR3 DNA reads as TGTGCCACCAGTGATTTCTCCAGCGGGAGTCTCTCAGATACGCAGTGTTTT. Protein sequence: CATSDFSSGSLSDTQCF.

This chain links TRBV19 with TRBJ1-5, with D hard to call. Deletions cut 1 base from V and 0 bases from J, with 4 bases between. The CDR3 extends over 14 amino acids. Germline assignment: CDR1 LNHDA and CDR2 SQIVND (reference sequence). Here the CDR3 reads CASSIVNSNQPQHF. Here the CDR3 DNA reads TGTGCCAGTAGTATAGTTAATAGCAATCAGCCCCAGCATTTT.

This clonotype appeared many times. The chain combines TRBV7-2 with TRBJ2-3; D possibly uses TRBD1 or TRBD2 (5 bases each). The CDR3 length is 16 residues. Germline CDR1 and CDR2: SGHTA and FQGNSA. Trimming removed 1 base from V and 6 bases from J, with 17 bases in between. In DNA form, the CDR3 reads TGTGCCAGCAGCTTAGTGGGGACCCCCTCGTCCGATACGCAGTATTTT. Encoded protein: CASSLVGTPSSDTQYF.

This clonotype was counted ten times or more. CDR3 nucleotides: TGTGCCAGCAGTGGCAGCGGGGGTGGTTTCGAAAAACTGTTTTTT. It specifies CASSGSGGGFEKLFF. The genes are TRBV12-3 or TRBV12-4 and TRBJ1-4; D possibly corresponds to TRBD1 (5 bases). The CDR3 spans 15 residues. V was trimmed by 5 bases and J by 8 bases, leaving 18 bases between them.